The subject of this entry is one T cell receptor (beta chain). The source of the sample is a study of Ad26.COV2.S vaccination and SARS-CoV-2 variants. Across the study: Trial arm assignment for the donor was COV1001 Ad26.COV2.S.

The assay was immunoSEQ multiplex PCR, and TCRdb's table has in-frame clones only and misses some. The repertoire holds 300,000 to 350,000 clones, with about 89% as singletons. The sample's treatment: roughly 20 received Ad26.COV2.S at low or high dose, single or two shots; 5 received placebo; per-sample allocation not given. Collection of samples fell on day 63 after the first vaccine or placebo injection. Participants' vaccine, an Ad26 vector, delivered Wuhan-strain SARS-CoV-2 spike. Germline CDR1 and CDR2: MNHNY and SVGAGI (reference sequence). The CDR3 sequence is 13 residues long. V lost 4 bases, J lost 3 bases, and 3 bases stayed unmatched.

The rearrangement links TRBV6-6 to TRBJ2-7; TRBD2 aligns across 7 bases. The sequences come from peripheral blood, collected in a trial of Ad26.COV2.S vaccine versus placebo. The sequence derives from a person aged 18-60 years who received the Ad26.COV2.S COVID-19 vaccine or a placebo. CDR3 in DNA: TGTGCCAGCAGTTTCGGACTAGACTACGAGCAGTACTTC. It encodes CASSFGLDYEQYF.